Below are 32 T cell receptor beta chains sequenced from a single sample in a study of blood T cell repertoires in COVID-19. Assay used: immunoSEQ multiplex PCR; TCRdb lists only in-frame clones, some missing. The sample shows 89,000 or so clones, 89% of them seen only once. Sequencing was carried out using peripheral blood. The origin of the receptors is a man between 50 and 59 years old with COVID-19, enrolled during active disease.

The chain links TRBV3-1 (or the pseudogene TRBV3-2) to TRBJ2-1; 8 nucleotides agree with TRBD2. The CDR3 length is 17 residues. Germline-derived CDR1 and CDR2 are LGHDT and YNNKEL (reference sequence). V lost 4 bases to trimming and J lost 14 bases; unmatched junction nucleotides: 22. The CDR3 protein is CASSPSGLARWVQGKFF. The CDR3 coding sequence is TGTGCCAGCAGCCCTAGTGGACTAGCTCGTTGGGTCCAGGGGAAGTTCTTC.

The V gene is TRBV5-1, the J gene TRBJ1-2; 7 nucleotides agree with TRBD1. Germline trimming cut 4 bases from V and 4 bases from J; bases unmatched to any gene: 10. The length of the CDR3 is 15 residues. The V gene's germline CDR1 is SGHRS and CDR2 YFSETQ. As DNA, the CDR3 is TGCGCCAGCAGCGCCGGACAGGCCCAAGGCTATGGCTACACCTTC. It is translated as CASSAGQAQGYGYTF. Filled out from reference TRBV5-1 and TRBJ1-2, the complete variable domain reads KAGVTQTPRYLIKTRGQQVTLSCSPISGHRSVSWYQQTPGQGLQFLFEYFSETQRNKGNFPGRFSGRQFSNSRSEMNVSTLELGDSALYLCASSAGQAQGYGYTFGSGTRLTVV.

The gene calls are TRBV2 and TRBJ1-1; D is possibly TRBD1 (5 bases). CDR1 is SNHLY and CDR2 is FYNNEI in the germline V gene. V lost 6 bases and J 5 bases, leaving 13 bases between the germline ends. The length of the CDR3 is 13 residues. CDR3 sequence reads: CASRGEPGTEAFF. In DNA form, the CDR3 reads TGTGCCAGCAGAGGGGAACCAGGGACTGAAGCTTTCTTT. Variable domain in full (rest from reference TRBV2 and TRBJ1-1): EPEVTQTPSHQVTQMGQEVILRCVPISNHLYFYWYRQILGQKVEFLVSFYNNEISEKSEIFDDQFSVERPDGSNFTLKIRSTKLEDSAMYFCASRGEPGTEAFFGQGTRLTVV.

The rearrangement links TRBV21-1 to TRBJ2-1; the table names TRBD2, a call not compared with the DNA. TRBV21-1 has pseudogene status. The CDR3 spans 15 residues. CDR3 nucleotides: TGTGCCAGCACCCTGGGGCAGGGACTATACAATGAGCAGTTCTTC. Protein product: CASTLGQGLYNEQFF.

The CDR3 protein is CASSLETYEAFF. In nucleotides, the CDR3 is TGTGCCAGCAGCTTGGAGACATATGAAGCTTTCTTT. The J gene is TRBJ1-1, the V gene TRBV5-4; unclear D gene. This CDR3 contains 12 residues. Deletions cut 0 bases from V and 7 bases from J, with 7 bases between. CDR1 SGHNT and CDR2 YYREEE come from the germline V gene (reference sequence).

The chain joins TRBV29-1 to TRBJ2-7; TRBD2 matches 8 bases. V lost 4 bases to trimming and J lost 3 bases; unmatched junction nucleotides: 2. CDR1 is SQVTM, CDR2 ANQGSEA, per germline. The CDR3 has 12 residues. The CDR3 DNA reads TGCAGCGTTGTTACTAGCGGCTACGAGCAGTACTTC. Encoded protein: CSVVTSGYEQYF.

The chain uses TRBV28 and TRBJ2-7, with 8 bases aligning to TRBD1. Germline V gives CDR1 MDHEN, CDR2 SYDVKM. The V and J ends lost 2 bases and 6 bases, in that order; junction bases with no gene match: 0. This CDR3 is 12 amino acids long. CDR3 sequence: CASSLGTGEQYF. As DNA, the CDR3 is TGTGCCAGCAGTTTAGGGACAGGCGAGCAGTACTTC.

The rearrangement joins TRBV18 to TRBJ2-5; tentative D call: TRBD1 (5 bases). Trimming pared 3 bases from V and 2 bases from J, leaving 7 bases between. Germline V CDR1 and CDR2: KGHSH, LQKENI. The CDR3 consists of 13 residues. The CDR3 spells CASSPDRQETQYF. CDR3 coding DNA: TGTGCCAGCTCACCCGACAGACAAGAGACCCAGTACTTC.

The genes are TRBV7-2 and TRBJ1-5, with TRBD1 matching over 9 bases. The CDR3 is 14 amino acids. Germline values: CDR1 SGHTA, CDR2 FQGNSA. V lost 5 bases to trimming and J lost 6 bases; unmatched junction nucleotides: 5. CDR3 DNA sequence: TGTGCCAGCAGCCAGGACAGGGGAGGTCAGCCCCAGCATTTT. Its protein product is CASSQDRGGQPQHF. Complete variable domain (other parts from reference TRBV7-2 and TRBJ1-5): GAGVSQSPSNKVTEKGKDVELRCDPISGHTALYWYRQSLGQGLEFLIYFQGNSAPDKSGLPSDRFSAERTGGSVSTLTIQRTQQEDSAVYLCASSQDRGGQPQHFGDGTRLSIL.

This clone was seen a single time. The rearrangement links TRBV9 to TRBJ1-1; D is unclear. The V end lost 5 bases, the J end lost 1 base, and 18 bases lay between the germline ends. This CDR3 region has 16 residues. Germline loops: CDR1 SGDLS, CDR2 YYNGEE. The CDR3 DNA reads as TGTGCCAGCAGTGTCCCCCCTGAGGGTGGGAACACTGAAGCTTTCTTT. This sequence encodes CASSVPPEGGNTEAFF.

The gene calls are TRBV11-2 and TRBJ2-5; 11 bases align to TRBD2. Germline-derived CDR1 and CDR2 are SGHAT and FQNNGV. The trim removed 1 base at V and 5 bases at J, leaving 6 bases unmatched. This CDR3 has 16 residues. The CDR3 reads CASSLGLAGGEETQYF. In nucleotides, the CDR3 is TGTGCCAGCAGCTTAGGGCTAGCGGGGGGTGAGGAGACCCAGTACTTC.

This rearrangement joins TRBV27 to TRBJ1-4; possible D gene TRBD1, 5 bases. The CDR3 is 16 residues long. V lost 2 bases to trimming and J lost 7 bases, with 17 bases between them. Germline V gene lookup returns CDR1 MNHEY and CDR2 SMNVEV (reference sequence). The CDR3 region is CASSLVTPWRGEKLFF. The CDR3 DNA sequence: TGTGCCAGCAGTTTAGTGACCCCTTGGAGGGGTGAAAAACTGTTTTTT. The full variable domain, its missing parts supplied by reference TRBV27 and TRBJ1-4, is EAQVTQNPRYLITVTGKKLTVTCSQNMNHEYMSWYRQDPGLGLRQIYYSMNVEVTDKGDVPEGYKVSRKEKRNFPLILESPSPNQTSLYFCASSLVTPWRGEKLFFGSGTQLSVL.

This clone was observed a few times. The chain recombines TRBV7-2 with TRBJ2-2, with 8 nucleotides matching TRBD1. Germline trimming cut 4 bases from V and 4 bases from J; bases unmatched to any gene: 5. CDR1 is SGHTA, CDR2 FQGNSA, per germline. The CDR3 sequence is 15 residues long. CDR3 protein: CASSSAGGGTGELFF. The CDR3 nucleotides read TGTGCCAGCAGCTCGGCAGGGGGCGGCACCGGGGAGCTGTTTTTT.

The chain recombines TRBV15 with TRBJ1-3; the match to TRBD1 covers 8 bases. Germline CDR1 LNHNV, CDR2 YYDKDF (reference sequence). V was clipped by 3 bases and J by 8 bases; unmatched bases: 9. The CDR3 sequence is 15 residues long. The CDR3 DNA follows: TGTGCCACCAGCAGTTCAGGGGGCGGGGTAGACACCATATATTTT. Its translation is CATSSSGGGVDTIYF. Full variable domain (rest looked up from reference TRBV15 and TRBJ1-3): DAMVIQNPRYQVTQFGKPVTLSCSQTLNHNVMYWYQQKSSQAPKLLFHYYDKDFNNEADTPDNFQSRRPNTSFCFLDIRSPGLGDTAMYLCATSSSGGGVDTIYFGEGSWLTVV.

V gene TRBV5-1 combines with J gene TRBJ2-5, with D maybe TRBD1 (6 bases). Germline V CDR1 and CDR2: SGHRS, YFSETQ. V was pared by 4 bases and J by 0 bases, with 10 bases between. This CDR3 has 14 amino acids. The CDR3 region has the DNA TGCGCCAGCAGCCAGCAGGGGTACCAAGAGACCCAGTACTTC. It specifies CASSQQGYQETQYF.

The chain uses TRBV7-2 and TRBJ1-2; 7 positions match TRBD1. The length of the CDR3 is 15 residues. V was pared by 5 bases and J by 0 bases, with 6 bases of the junction left unmatched. The V gene's germline CDR1 is SGHTA and CDR2 FQGNSA. The CDR3 coding sequence is TGTGCCAGCAGCCCTAGGGGGACAGCTAACTATGGCTACACCTTC. It is translated as CASSPRGTANYGYTF. Combining the CDR3 with reference TRBV7-2 and TRBJ1-2 gives the whole variable domain GAGVSQSPSNKVTEKGKDVELRCDPISGHTALYWYRQSLGQGLEFLIYFQGNSAPDKSGLPSDRFSAERTGGSVSTLTIQRTQQEDSAVYLCASSPRGTANYGYTFGSGTRLTVV.

The V call is TRBV11-1, the J call TRBJ1-1, with D tentatively TRBD1 (5 bases). The V gene lost 5 bases and the J gene lost 10 bases, with 14 bases spanning the gap. The CDR3 is 12 residues long. Germline lookup yields CDR1 SGHAT and CDR2 FQDESV (reference sequence). CDR3 sequence: CASSKPGLGAFF. The CDR3 bases are TGTGCCAGCAGCAAACCGGGACTTGGAGCTTTCTTT.

The V and J genes are TRBV10-3 and TRBJ1-4; D might be TRBD1 (6 bases). Germline loops: CDR1 ENHRY, CDR2 SYGVKD. V gave up 10 bases and J gave up 3 bases, with 12 bases separating them. There are 13 residues in the CDR3. CDR3 amino acids: CATLDRANEKLFF. CDR3 in DNA: TGTGCCACCCTGGACAGAGCTAATGAAAAACTGTTTTTT.

This clone was seen once. CDR3 amino acids: CSVEIVPPGTQYF. CDR3 nucleotide sequence: TGCAGCGTTGAAATCGTCCCGCCCGGTACGCAGTATTTT. The V call is TRBV29-1, the J call TRBJ2-3; D is unresolved. V was pared by 2 bases and J by 8 bases, with 14 bases between. The length of the CDR3 is 13 residues. Germline loops: CDR1 SQVTM, CDR2 ANQGSEA.

The chain joins TRBV7-2 to TRBJ2-4; TRBD2 agrees at 7 bases. The CDR3 totals 16 residues. Germline CDR1 is SGHTA and CDR2 is FQGNSA. V lost 2 bases and J lost 0; bases outside the gene matches: 4. DNA for the CDR3: TGTGCCAGCAGCTTATCTAGCGGCGTAGCCAAAAACATTCAGTACTTC. It is translated as CASSLSSGVAKNIQYF.

This chain joins TRBV27 and TRBJ2-7, with 7 nucleotides matching TRBD1. This CDR3 contains 16 residues. Looked up from germline, CDR1 is MNHEY and CDR2 is SMNVEV (reference sequence). Germline trimming cut 3 bases from V and 0 bases from J; bases unmatched to any gene: 8. The CDR3 region is CASSLRGGLSSYEQYF. The DNA of the CDR3 is TGTGCCAGCAGTTTGAGAGGGGGCTTGAGCTCCTACGAGCAGTACTTC.

V is TRBV18 and J is TRBJ1-4; tentative D call: TRBD1 (6 bases). Trimming took off 3 bases at V and 9 bases at J, with 17 bases between the two ends. The CDR3 covers 15 residues. Germline-derived CDR1 and CDR2 are KGHSH and LQKENI. The DNA of the CDR3 is TGTGCCAGCTCACCGCCACATATACAGGGTAAAAAACTGTTTTTT. It encodes CASSPPHIQGKKLFF.

The chain uses TRBV7-2 and TRBJ1-5; the match to TRBD1 covers 9 bases. The CDR3 contains 13 residues. The V segment lost 4 bases and the J segment 6 bases; nucleotides outside the gene matches: 1. Germline values: CDR1 SGHTA, CDR2 FQGNSA. DNA of the CDR3: TGTGCCAGCAGCTGGACAGGGGTTCAGCCCCAGCATTTT. Translated, it gives CASSWTGVQPQHF.

The chain joins TRBV6-5 to TRBJ1-2; tentatively, D is TRBD1 (6 bases). V was clipped by 6 bases and J by 8 bases, with 16 bases between them. CDR1 MNHEY and CDR2 SVGAGI come from the germline V gene. The CDR3 spans 13 residues. The CDR3 coding sequence is TGTGCCAGCAGCTACGGGGGCCTAAGGGGCTACACCTTC. This gives the protein CASSYGGLRGYTF.

A few counts support this clone. V is TRBV19 and J is TRBJ1-1; D may be TRBD1 (5 bases). This CDR3 has 13 residues. V lost 3 bases to trimming and J lost 5 bases, with 10 bases between them. Looked up from germline, CDR1 is LNHDA and CDR2 is SQIVND (reference sequence). CDR3 region: CASSMSGVTEAFF. CDR3 coding DNA: TGTGCCAGTAGTATGTCGGGGGTGACTGAAGCTTTCTTT.

This clone has a single count. The chain recombines TRBV3-1 (or the pseudogene TRBV3-2) with TRBJ2-2; 8 nucleotides match TRBD1. The germline CDR1 and CDR2 sequences are LGHDT and YNNKEL (reference sequence). Trimming at V came to 1 base and at J to 4 bases, leaving 2 bases not matched to a gene. The CDR3 covers 15 residues. The CDR3 region is CASSQGQGITGELFF. The CDR3, as DNA: TGTGCCAGCAGCCAAGGACAGGGGATCACCGGGGAGCTGTTTTTT.

V is TRBV11-1 and J is TRBJ1-1, with 7 bases matching TRBD1. The CDR3 extends over 15 amino acids. CDR1 is SGHAT and CDR2 is FQDESV in the germline V gene (reference sequence). The V gene end was trimmed by 1 base and the J gene end by 0 bases; junction bases not matched to a gene: 2. CDR3 residues: CASSLEGAMNTEAFF. The CDR3 coding sequence is TGTGCCAGCAGCTTAGAGGGGGCAATGAACACTGAAGCTTTCTTT.

This clone was seen once. The chain recombines TRBV3-1 (or the pseudogene TRBV3-2) with TRBJ2-1, with 10 bases fitting TRBD2. Germline CDR1 LGHDT, CDR2 YNNKEL (reference sequence). This CDR3 has 15 amino acids. Trimming cost V 4 bases and J 3 bases; bases outside gene matches: 3. The CDR3 bases are TGTGCCAGCAGCCCTGGGACTAGCGTCTACAATGAGCAGTTCTTC. This codes for CASSPGTSVYNEQFF.

The chain combines TRBV3-1 (or the pseudogene TRBV3-2) with TRBJ2-1, with TRBD2 matching 10 bases. The junction had 9 bases not matched to a gene; V was cut back by 1 base and J by 6 bases. CDR3 size: 17 residues. CDR1 and CDR2 from the germline V gene are LGHDT and YNNKEL (reference sequence). CDR3 amino acids: CASSQVGSGTSVNEQFF. The CDR3 DNA follows: TGTGCCAGCAGCCAAGTGGGTTCGGGGACTAGCGTCAATGAGCAGTTCTTC.

The chain carries TRBV7-8 and TRBJ1-5; TRBD1 is a possible D gene (6 bases). Per the germline V gene, CDR1 is SGHVS and CDR2 is FQNEAQ. CDR3 length: 15 residues. Trimming shortened V by 3 bases and J by 4 bases, and 13 bases separated the two germline ends. The CDR3 here is CASSFREGVNQPQHF. In DNA, the CDR3 is TGTGCCAGCAGCTTTAGGGAGGGGGTTAATCAGCCCCAGCATTTT.

The chain joins TRBV10-3 to TRBJ1-2, with 9 nucleotides matching TRBD1. CDR3 length: 14 residues. The germline V gene encodes CDR1 ENHRY and CDR2 SYGVKD. J gave up 6 bases and V 6 bases, and 8 bases lay outside the gene matches. As DNA, the CDR3 is TGTGCCATCAGACAGGGGGCGGAAGGGCATGGCTACACCTTC. Translating gives CAIRQGAEGHGYTF.

The J gene is TRBJ2-2, the V gene TRBV9, with 9 nucleotides matching TRBD1. CDR3 length: 15 amino acids. Looked up from germline, CDR1 is SGDLS and CDR2 is YYNGEE. The trim removed 4 bases at V and 6 bases at J, leaving 7 bases unmatched. The CDR3 bases are TGTGCCAGCAGCATACCGGGACAGGGCTCCGGGGAGCTGTTTTTT. Its translation: CASSIPGQGSGELFF.